This TCR beta chain was identified in a study of CD8+CD57+ T cells in acquired aplastic anemia. This CDR3 is 12 amino acids long. V lost 8 bases and J lost 0, with 8 bases in between. Germline V gene data show CDR1 as SNHLY and CDR2 as FYNNEI. Genomic DNA, serving as template, underwent TCR beta VDJ and CDR3 profiling. TCRdb re-derived calls from the reads in MiXCR, one entry per CDR3 protein. The data contain 150,000 to 200,000 distinct CDR3 sequences, about 60% of them seen just once; the ten biggest clones take up 45%. This receptor was identified in a human donor in good health. The chain joins TRBV2 to TRBJ2-7; the D is unclear. The source material was sorted CD4+, CD8+, or CD8+CD57+ T cells (not recorded which) from PBMCs. The CDR3 sequence is CASAGDSYEQYF. CDR3 nucleotides: TGTGCCAGCGCAGGCGACTCCTACGAGCAGTACTTC.